A single sample gave rise to the 14 T cell receptor beta chains below, sequenced in a study of cytomegalovirus exposure and HLA in healthy donors. The PCR used 60 Vbeta and 13 Jbeta primers. The protocol was immunoSEQ multiplex PCR, while the TCRdb copy is restricted to in-frame clones and leaves out a portion. The sample yields 150,000 or so clones, roughly 88% seen once. Input material: PBMCs. The receptor set was obtained from a man aged 18 to 29 in good health and CMV-seropositive.

The CDR3 loop reads CASSSKYRDEAFF. CDR3 bases: TGCGCCAGCAGCTCCAAGTACAGAGATGAAGCTTTCTTT. V is TRBV5-1 and J is TRBJ1-1; D not resolved. Per germline, CDR1 SGHRS and CDR2 YFSETQ. CDR3 length equals 13 residues. The V end was cut by 3 bases, the J end by 7 bases, with 13 bases between.

This clone has a handful of counts. The rearrangement uses TRBV6-1 and TRBJ2-7; D call uncertain. V was cut by 0 bases and J by 3 bases, with 12 bases left in between. There are 15 residues in the CDR3. Germline CDR1 is MNHNS and CDR2 is SASEGT. The CDR3 reads CASSEATQAGYEQYF. CDR3 nucleotide sequence: TGTGCCAGCAGTGAAGCCACCCAAGCCGGCTACGAGCAGTACTTC.

The chain couples TRBV27 to TRBJ2-2; 9 bases align to TRBD2. CDR1 and CDR2 from the germline V gene are MNHEY and SMNVEV (reference sequence). There are 15 residues in the CDR3. Trimming removed 2 bases from V and 6 bases from J; junction bases left unmatched: 4. CDR3 residues: CASSLAGGGPGELFF. CDR3 sequence (DNA): TGTGCCAGCAGTTTAGCGGGGGGGGGCCCCGGGGAGCTGTTTTTT.

This clone was counted only a few times. The V and J genes are TRBV6-1 and TRBJ2-5; D not resolved. CDR1 MNHNS and CDR2 SASEGT come from the germline V gene. V was trimmed by 8 bases and J by 2 bases, leaving 6 bases between them. The CDR3 loop spans 11 amino acids. The CDR3 here is CASGLQETQYF. In DNA, the CDR3 is TGTGCCAGCGGGCTTCAAGAGACCCAGTACTTC.

The chain carries TRBV6-1 and TRBJ2-3; D not certain. There are 17 residues in the CDR3. V lost 1 base to trimming and J lost 1 base, with 15 bases between them. CDR1 and CDR2 from the germline V gene are MNHNS and SASEGT. The CDR3 protein is CASSEEKRLTGTDTQYF. CDR3 nucleotides: TGTGCCAGCAGTGAAGAAAAAAGGTTAACAGGCACAGATACGCAGTATTTT.

The chain is built from TRBV6-5 and TRBJ1-4; 8 bases map to TRBD1. In germline, CDR1 is MNHEY, CDR2 SVGAGI. The V segment lost 2 bases and the J segment 8 bases; nucleotides outside the gene matches: 4. This CDR3 comprises 14 residues. The CDR3 bases are TGTGCCAGCAGTTACGACAGGGGAGGGGAAAAACTGTTTTTT. Translation gives CASSYDRGGEKLFF.

This chain uses TRBV9 with TRBJ2-2, with 12 bases matching TRBD2. Germline assignment: CDR1 SGDLS and CDR2 YYNGEE. The CDR3 contains 16 residues. After removal of 3 bases from V and 0 bases from J, the junction contained 0 bases not matched to a gene. The CDR3 nucleotides read TGTGCCAGCAGCGCTAGCGGGGGGGCGAACACCGGGGAGCTGTTTTTT. Amino acids: CASSASGGANTGELFF. Full variable domain (missing parts from reference TRBV9 and TRBJ2-2): DSGVTQTPKHLITATGQRVTLRCSPRSGDLSVYWYQQSLDQGLQFLIQYYNGEERAKGNILERFSAQQFPDLHSELNLSSLELGDSALYFCASSASGGANTGELFFGEGSRLTVL.

CDR3 nucleotide sequence: TGTGCCAGCAGCATCGCGAACACCGGGGAGCTGTTTTTT. This encodes CASSIANTGELFF. The chain combines TRBV7-6 with TRBJ2-2; D gene ambiguous. Per germline, CDR1 SGHVS and CDR2 FNYEAQ. CDR3 length: 13 residues. Deletions cut 5 bases from V and 0 bases from J, with 4 bases between.

Worth noting for this clone: One junction end disagrees with the germline gene, perhaps due to a read error. Different DNA sequences within this sample yield the same CDR3. The chain links TRBV10-3 to TRBJ2-2, with 11 positions matching TRBD2. Germline V gene sequence: CDR1 ENHRY, CDR2 SYGVKD. The CDR3 is 14 amino acids. The CDR3 nucleotides are TGCGCCATCACCTTACTAGCGGGGGCCGGGGAGCTGTTTTTT. It is translated as CAITLLAGAGELFF.

This clone was seen only once. The rearrangement links TRBV7-8 to TRBJ2-7; 14 nucleotides line up with TRBD2. CDR1 and CDR2 from the germline V gene are SGHVS and FQNEAQ. V gave up 1 base and J gave up 1 base; unmatched junction bases: 3. The CDR3 has 17 residues. CDR3: CASSLGRTSGGSYEQYF. CDR3 nucleotide sequence: TGTGCCAGCAGCTTAGGCCGGACTAGCGGGGGGTCCTACGAGCAGTACTTC.

The chain recombines TRBV7-2 with TRBJ2-7; 7 bases fit TRBD1. This CDR3 region has 15 residues. The V and J ends lost 5 bases and 6 bases, in that order; junction bases with no gene match: 13. CDR1 SGHTA and CDR2 FQGNSA come from the germline V gene. Here the CDR3 reads CASSVLTGRLSEQYF. The CDR3 bases are TGTGCCAGCAGCGTACTGACAGGGCGGTTATCCGAGCAGTACTTC.

The chain links TRBV11-2 to TRBJ1-1; no reliable D call. Trimming stripped 0 bases from V and 0 bases from J, with 5 bases between. CDR3 length: 14 amino acids. The germline CDR1 and CDR2 sequences are SGHAT and FQNNGV. CDR3 nucleotide sequence: TGTGCCAGCAGCTTAGAGGGCATGAACACTGAAGCTTTCTTT. Amino acid sequence: CASSLEGMNTEAFF. The full variable domain, with the rest looked up from reference TRBV11-2 and TRBJ1-1, is EAGVAQSPRYKIIEKRQSVAFWCNPISGHATLYWYQQILGQGPKLLIQFQNNGVVDDSQLPKDRFSAERLKGVDSTLKIQPAKLEDSAVYLCASSLEGMNTEAFFGQGTRLTVV.

This clone was detected a few times. This rearrangement joins TRBV4-2 to TRBJ1-1, with 7 bases identical to TRBD1. This CDR3 region has 13 residues. With V trimmed by 6 bases and J by 1 base, 2 bases remained unmatched. In germline, CDR1 is LGHNA, CDR2 YNFKEQ. The CDR3 is CASSRDRNTEAFF. The DNA for the CDR3 is TGTGCCAGCAGTCGGGACAGGAACACTGAAGCTTTCTTT.

The genes are TRBV27 and TRBJ2-3; perhaps TRBD1 as D (5 bases). V was shortened by 2 bases and J by 13 bases, with 19 bases between the two germline ends. The CDR3 is 14 residues long. Germline V lookup: CDR1 MNHEY, CDR2 SMNVEV (reference sequence). For the CDR3, the DNA is TGTGCCAGCAGTTTAGGGCAGGGCCGTCCCCTTGAGTATTTT. Translation: CASSLGQGRPLEYF.